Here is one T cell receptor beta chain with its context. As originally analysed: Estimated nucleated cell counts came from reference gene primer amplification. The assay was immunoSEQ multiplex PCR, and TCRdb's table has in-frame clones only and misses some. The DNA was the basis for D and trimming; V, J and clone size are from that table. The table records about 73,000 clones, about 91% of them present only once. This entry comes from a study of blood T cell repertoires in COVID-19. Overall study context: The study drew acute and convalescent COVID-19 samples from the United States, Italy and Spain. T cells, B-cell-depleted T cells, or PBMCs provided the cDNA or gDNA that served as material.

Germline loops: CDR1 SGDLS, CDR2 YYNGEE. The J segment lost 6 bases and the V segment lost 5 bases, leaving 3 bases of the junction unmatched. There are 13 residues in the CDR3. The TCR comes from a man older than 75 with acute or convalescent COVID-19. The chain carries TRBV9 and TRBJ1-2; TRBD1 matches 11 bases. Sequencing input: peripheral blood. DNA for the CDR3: TGTGCCAGCAGTCCGGGACAGGGGGATGGCTACACCTTC. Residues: CASSPGQGDGYTF.